These 9 T cell receptor beta chains were all obtained from the same sample, sequenced in a study of cytomegalovirus exposure and HLA in healthy donors. Here immunoSEQ multiplex PCR was the method, and the copy in TCRdb shows in-frame clones only, minus some. The repertoire holds some 140,000 clones, approximately 86% seen once, with 20% to 25% in the top ten. Sequencing input: PBMCs. The receptors were sampled from a man aged 18 to 30 in good health and CMV-seropositive.

The chain is built from TRBV6-5 and TRBJ2-4, with 9 bases identical to TRBD2. Germline CDR1 is MNHEY and CDR2 is SVGAGI. This CDR3 contains 15 residues. V was pared by 5 bases and J by 3 bases, with 5 bases of the junction left unmatched. The CDR3 nucleotides read TGTGCCAGCAGTCCCTCGACTAGCGGCAAAAACATTCAGTACTTC. Residues: CASSPSTSGKNIQYF.

This sequence joins TRBV7-2 and TRBJ1-2; TRBD1 agrees at 12 bases. The V gene end was trimmed by 3 bases and the J gene end by 4 bases; junction bases not matched to a gene: 6. The CDR3 covers 16 residues. Germline loops: CDR1 SGHTA, CDR2 FQGNSA. CDR3 residues: CASSFGTGGSGYGYTF. CDR3 nucleotides: TGTGCCAGCAGCTTCGGGACAGGGGGCAGTGGCTATGGCTACACCTTC.

CDR3 sequence (DNA): TGTGCCAGCAGTTTAGACAGGGTCGGCAACACCATATATTTT. Translating it yields CASSLDRVGNTIYF. The chain carries TRBV28 and TRBJ1-3, with TRBD1 identical over 7 bases. V was clipped by 2 bases and J by 7 bases; unmatched bases: 5. In germline, CDR1 is MDHEN, CDR2 SYDVKM. The CDR3 covers 14 residues.

The V and J genes are TRBV7-2 and TRBJ2-7; 10 nucleotides align to TRBD1. CDR3 size: 17 residues. V dropped 0 bases and J dropped 2; count of bases not matched to a gene: 7. CDR1 is SGHTA and CDR2 is FQGNSA in the germline V gene. The CDR3 DNA sequence: TGTGCCAGCAGCTTAGCCCGACGAGGACAGGGGGCCTACGAGCAGTACTTC. Protein product: CASSLARRGQGAYEQYF.

V is TRBV4-3 and J is TRBJ1-1; 7 positions match TRBD1. V shed 0 bases and J 10 bases; nucleotides not matched to a gene: 8. CDR1 is LGHNA, CDR2 YSLEER, per germline. The CDR3 is 14 amino acids. The CDR3 DNA follows: TGCGCCAGCAGCCAAGAATCCGGAGGGGGCCTAGCTTTCTTT. Its translation: CASSQESGGGLAFF.

CDR3 in amino acids: CASSSGRRDTEAFF. In nucleotides, the CDR3 is TGTGCCAGCAGTTCGGGGAGGAGGGACACTGAAGCTTTCTTT. This sequence joins TRBV28 and TRBJ1-1, with D unclear. This CDR3 comprises 14 residues. The V gene lost 4 bases and the J gene lost 3 bases, with 12 bases spanning the gap. In germline, CDR1 is MDHEN, CDR2 SYDVKM.

The chain combines TRBV9 with TRBJ2-2; 8 bases are a match to TRBD1. Germline V CDR1 and CDR2: SGDLS, YYNGEE. Unmatched junction bases numbered 6, after V lost 4 bases and J lost 4 bases. The CDR3 loop spans 15 amino acids. The CDR3 spells CASSHRTGSTGELFF. The CDR3 DNA sequence: TGTGCCAGCAGCCACCGGACAGGGTCCACCGGGGAGCTGTTTTTT.

This clone showed up just once. V and J are TRBV19 and TRBJ2-1, with 8 bases fitting TRBD1. The junction had 6 bases not matched to a gene; V was cut back by 5 bases and J by 0 bases. Germline-derived CDR1 and CDR2 are LNHDA and SQIVND (reference sequence). This CDR3 is built from 16 residues. In DNA, the CDR3 is TGTGCCAGTAGTCCTAGGACAGGGATCTCCTACAATGAGCAGTTCTTC. This gives the protein CASSPRTGISYNEQFF.

J is TRBJ1-2 and V is TRBV5-1; 10 bases map to TRBD1. CDR1 is SGHRS and CDR2 is YFSETQ in the germline V gene. The CDR3 runs to 14 residues. The V gene end was trimmed by 0 bases and the J gene end by 8 bases; junction bases not matched to a gene: 4. The CDR3 bases are TGCGCCAGCAGCTTGGCCGGACAGGGGGAGGGCTACACCTTC. Amino acid sequence: CASSLAGQGEGYTF.